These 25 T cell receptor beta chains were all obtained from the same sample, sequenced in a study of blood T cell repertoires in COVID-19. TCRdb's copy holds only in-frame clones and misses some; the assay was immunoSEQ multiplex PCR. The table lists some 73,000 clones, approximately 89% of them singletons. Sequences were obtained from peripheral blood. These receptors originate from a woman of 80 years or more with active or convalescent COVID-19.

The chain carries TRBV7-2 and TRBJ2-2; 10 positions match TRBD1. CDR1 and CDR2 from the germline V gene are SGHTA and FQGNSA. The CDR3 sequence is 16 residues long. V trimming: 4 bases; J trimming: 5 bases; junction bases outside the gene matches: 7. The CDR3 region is CASSSYDRGRTGELFF. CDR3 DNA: TGTGCCAGCAGCTCGTACGACAGGGGGCGGACCGGGGAGCTGTTTTTT.

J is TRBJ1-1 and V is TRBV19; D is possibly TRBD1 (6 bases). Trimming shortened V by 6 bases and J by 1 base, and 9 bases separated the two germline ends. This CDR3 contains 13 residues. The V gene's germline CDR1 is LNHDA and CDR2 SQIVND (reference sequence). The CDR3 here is CASSSRGNTEAFF. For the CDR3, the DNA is TGTGCCAGTAGCAGCAGGGGGAACACTGAAGCTTTCTTT.

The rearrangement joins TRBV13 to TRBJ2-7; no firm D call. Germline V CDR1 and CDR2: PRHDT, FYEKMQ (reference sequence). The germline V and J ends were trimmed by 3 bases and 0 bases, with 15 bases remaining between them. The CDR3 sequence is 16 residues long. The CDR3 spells CASSFNPARNSYEQYF. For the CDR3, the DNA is TGTGCCAGCAGCTTCAATCCCGCCAGGAACTCCTACGAGCAGTACTTC.

The CDR3 DNA follows: TGTGCCAGCAGCCAAGCCCCCGAGTCGGACACTACAACTAATGAAAAACTGTTTTTT. Its protein is CASSQAPESDTTTNEKLFF. This sequence joins TRBV14 and TRBJ1-4; tentatively, D is TRBD1 (5 bases). V lost 1 base, J lost 0 bases, and 18 bases lay in between. Per germline, CDR1 SGHDN and CDR2 FVKESK. There are 19 residues in the CDR3. The full variable domain, with the rest looked up from reference TRBV14 and TRBJ1-4, is EAGVTQFPSHSVIEKGQTVTLRCDPISGHDNLYWYRRVMGKEIKFLLHFVKESKQDESGMPNNRFLAERTGGTYSTLKVQPAELEDSGVYFCASSQAPESDTTTNEKLFFGSGTQLSVL.

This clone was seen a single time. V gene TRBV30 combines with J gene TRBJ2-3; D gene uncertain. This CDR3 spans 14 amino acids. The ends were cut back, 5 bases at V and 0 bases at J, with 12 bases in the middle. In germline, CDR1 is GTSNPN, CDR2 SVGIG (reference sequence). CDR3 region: CAWSAGFSTDTQYF. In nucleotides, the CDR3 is TGTGCCTGGTCTGCAGGATTTAGCACAGATACGCAGTATTTT.

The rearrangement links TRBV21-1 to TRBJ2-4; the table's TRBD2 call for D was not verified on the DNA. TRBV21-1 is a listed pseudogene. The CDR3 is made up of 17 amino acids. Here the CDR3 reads CASILLVPRSGKNIQYF. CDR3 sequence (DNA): TGTGCCAGCATCCTCCTTGTCCCCCGGTCTGGCAAAAACATTCAGTACTTC.

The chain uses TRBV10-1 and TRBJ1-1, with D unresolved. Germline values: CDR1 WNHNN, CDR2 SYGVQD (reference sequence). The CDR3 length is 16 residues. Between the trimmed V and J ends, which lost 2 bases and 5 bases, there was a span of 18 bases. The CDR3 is CASSETFGSAGTEAFF. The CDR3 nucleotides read TGCGCCAGCAGTGAGACGTTTGGGTCCGCGGGAACTGAAGCTTTCTTT.

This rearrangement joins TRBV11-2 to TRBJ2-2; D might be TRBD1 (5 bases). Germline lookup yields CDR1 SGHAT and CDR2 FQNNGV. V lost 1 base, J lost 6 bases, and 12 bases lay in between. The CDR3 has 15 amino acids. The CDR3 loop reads CASSLVKGWSGELFF. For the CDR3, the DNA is TGTGCCAGCAGCTTAGTAAAGGGGTGGTCCGGGGAGCTGTTTTTT.

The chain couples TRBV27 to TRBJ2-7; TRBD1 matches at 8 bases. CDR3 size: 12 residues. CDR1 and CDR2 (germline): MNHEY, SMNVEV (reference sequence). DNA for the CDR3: TGTGCTTCACAGGGGGATCATTACGAGCAGTACTTC. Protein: CASQGDHYEQYF.

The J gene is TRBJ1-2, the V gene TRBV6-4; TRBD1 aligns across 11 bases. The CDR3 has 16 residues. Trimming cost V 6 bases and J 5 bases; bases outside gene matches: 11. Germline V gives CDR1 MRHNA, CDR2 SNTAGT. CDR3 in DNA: TGTGCCAGCAGCCTTAACCCCGGGACAGGGGGTTATGGCTACACCTTC. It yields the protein CASSLNPGTGGYGYTF.

DNA for the CDR3: TGCGCCAGCAGCCAAGATGGAACGGGGGGAAAGACCGGGGAGCTGTTTTTT. The encoded protein is CASSQDGTGGKTGELFF. The V call is TRBV4-1, the J call TRBJ2-2; 7 bases line up with TRBD2. This CDR3 is 17 amino acids long. Per the germline V gene, CDR1 is MGHRA and CDR2 is YSYEKL. Unmatched junction bases numbered 9, after V lost 0 bases and J lost 5 bases.

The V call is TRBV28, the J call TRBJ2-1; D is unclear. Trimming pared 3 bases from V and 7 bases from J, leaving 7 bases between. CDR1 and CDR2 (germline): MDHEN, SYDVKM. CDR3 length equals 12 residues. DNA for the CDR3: TGTGCCAGCAGTTTGGGCTCGAATGAGCAGTTCTTC. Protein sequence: CASSLGSNEQFF.

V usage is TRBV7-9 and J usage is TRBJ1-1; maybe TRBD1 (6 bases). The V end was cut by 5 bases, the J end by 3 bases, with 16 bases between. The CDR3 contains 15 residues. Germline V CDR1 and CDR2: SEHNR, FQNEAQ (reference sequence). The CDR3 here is CASSLLIGGDTEAFF. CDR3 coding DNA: TGTGCCAGCAGCCTATTAATAGGGGGTGACACTGAAGCTTTCTTT.

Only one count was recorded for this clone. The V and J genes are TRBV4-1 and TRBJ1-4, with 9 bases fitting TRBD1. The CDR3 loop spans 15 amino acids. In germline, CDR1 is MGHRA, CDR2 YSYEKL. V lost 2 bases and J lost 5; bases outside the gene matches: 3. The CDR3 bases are TGCGCCAGCAGCCAATTCGGGACAGGGAATGAAAAACTGTTTTTT. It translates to CASSQFGTGNEKLFF.

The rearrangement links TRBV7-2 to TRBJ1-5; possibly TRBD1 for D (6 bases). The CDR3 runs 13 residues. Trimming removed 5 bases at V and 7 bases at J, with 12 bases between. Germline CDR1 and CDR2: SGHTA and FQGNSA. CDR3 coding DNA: TGTGCCAGCAGCCCGAGGGGGGGGCAGCCCCAGCATTTT. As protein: CASSPRGGQPQHF.

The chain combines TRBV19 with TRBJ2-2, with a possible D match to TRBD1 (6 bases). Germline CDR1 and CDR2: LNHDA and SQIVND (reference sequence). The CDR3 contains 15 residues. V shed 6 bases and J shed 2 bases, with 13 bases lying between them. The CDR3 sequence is CASRRLGGNTGELFF. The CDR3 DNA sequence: TGTGCCAGTAGAAGGTTAGGGGGTAACACCGGGGAGCTGTTTTTT.

The CDR3 loop reads CACDRDRNPFFSGNTIYF. DNA for the CDR3: TGTGCCTGCGACCGGGACAGGAACCCCTTCTTCTCTGGAAACACCATATATTTT. The rearrangement joins TRBV30 to TRBJ1-3, with TRBD1 matching 8 bases. Germline V gives CDR1 GTSNPN, CDR2 SVGIG (reference sequence). CDR3 length equals 18 residues. Trimming cost V 6 bases and J 0 bases; bases outside gene matches: 16.

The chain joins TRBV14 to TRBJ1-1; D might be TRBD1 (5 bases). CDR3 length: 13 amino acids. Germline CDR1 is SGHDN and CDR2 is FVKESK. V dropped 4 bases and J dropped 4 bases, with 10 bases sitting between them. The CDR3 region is CASSPLTVTEAFF. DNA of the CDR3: TGTGCCAGCAGCCCCTTGACAGTCACTGAAGCTTTCTTT.

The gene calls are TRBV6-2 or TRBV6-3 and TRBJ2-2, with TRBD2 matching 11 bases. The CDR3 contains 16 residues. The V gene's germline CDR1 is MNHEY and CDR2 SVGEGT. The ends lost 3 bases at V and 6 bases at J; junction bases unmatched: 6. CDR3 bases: TGTGCCAGCAGTTATCTAGCGGGGGGTGAGCCCGGGGAGCTGTTTTTT. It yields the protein CASSYLAGGEPGELFF.

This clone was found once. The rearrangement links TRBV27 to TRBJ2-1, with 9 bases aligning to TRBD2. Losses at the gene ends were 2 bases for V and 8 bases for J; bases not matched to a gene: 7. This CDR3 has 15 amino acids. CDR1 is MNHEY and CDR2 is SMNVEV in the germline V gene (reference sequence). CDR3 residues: CASSLKAGGFDEQFF. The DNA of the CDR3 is TGTGCCAGCAGTTTAAAAGCGGGGGGTTTCGATGAGCAGTTCTTC.

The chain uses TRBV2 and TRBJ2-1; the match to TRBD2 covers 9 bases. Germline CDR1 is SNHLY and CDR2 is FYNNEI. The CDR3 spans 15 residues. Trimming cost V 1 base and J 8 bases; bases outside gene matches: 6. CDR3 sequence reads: CASSEGSGGFYEQFF. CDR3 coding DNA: TGTGCCAGCAGTGAAGGGAGCGGGGGGTTCTATGAGCAGTTCTTC.

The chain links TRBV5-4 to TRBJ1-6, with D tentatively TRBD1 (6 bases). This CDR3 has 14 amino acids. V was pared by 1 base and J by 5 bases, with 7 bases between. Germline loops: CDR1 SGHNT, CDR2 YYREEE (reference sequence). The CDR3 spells CASSLPGDNSPLHF. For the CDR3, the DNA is TGTGCCAGCAGCTTGCCAGGGGATAATTCACCCCTCCACTTT.

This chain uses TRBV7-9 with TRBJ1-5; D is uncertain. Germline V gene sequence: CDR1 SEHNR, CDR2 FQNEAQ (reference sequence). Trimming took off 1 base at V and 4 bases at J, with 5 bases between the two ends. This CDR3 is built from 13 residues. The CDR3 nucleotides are TGTGCCAGCAGCTTAGTTCCTAATCAGCCCCAGCATTTT. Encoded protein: CASSLVPNQPQHF.

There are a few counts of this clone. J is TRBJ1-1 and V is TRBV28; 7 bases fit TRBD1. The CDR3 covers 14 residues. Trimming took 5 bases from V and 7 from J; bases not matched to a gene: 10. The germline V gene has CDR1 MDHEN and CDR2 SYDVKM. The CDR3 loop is CASSPVTGIGEAFF. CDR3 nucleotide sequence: TGTGCCAGCAGTCCAGTGACAGGGATCGGTGAAGCTTTCTTT.

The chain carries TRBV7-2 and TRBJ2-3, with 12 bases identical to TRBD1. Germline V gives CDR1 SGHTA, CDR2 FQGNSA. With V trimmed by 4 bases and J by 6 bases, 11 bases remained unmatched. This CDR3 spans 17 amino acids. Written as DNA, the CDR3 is TGTGCCAGCAGCTCCCCGGGACAGGGGGCAGCAAGCGATACGCAGTATTTT. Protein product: CASSSPGQGAASDTQYF. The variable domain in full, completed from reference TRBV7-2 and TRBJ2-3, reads GAGVSQSPSNKVTEKGKDVELRCDPISGHTALYWYRQSLGQGLEFLIYFQGNSAPDKSGLPSDRFSAERTGGSVSTLTIQRTQQEDSAVYLCASSSPGQGAASDTQYFGPGTRLTVL.